This is a list of T cell receptor beta chains from one sample in a study of T cell repertoires in cytomegalovirus infection. Each CDR3 protein is one row after TCRdb ran MiXCR on the reads. The data show roughly 920,000 distinct CDR3 sequences, roughly 30% seen once. Which antigens these TCRs recognize remains unknown. This specimen was cultured CD8+ T cells from PBMCs, taken from culture after CMV antigen stimulation. The receptors were sampled from a human donor in good health (CMV status not recorded). Some clones in this sample may be carry-over from other donors' samples. The CDR3 runs from the conserved cysteine through the conserved F or W. A D gene is named only where the DNA matches it firmly.

TRBJ2-1 | TRBV5-4 | TRBD2 | 11 | CASSPGLGQEF
TRBJ1-4 | TRBV7-8 | TRBD1 | 15 | CASSLTGQGNEKLFF
TRBJ1-4 | TRBV5-4 | - | 16 | CASSLHREKANEKLFF
TRBJ2-5 | TRBV5-1 | - | 14 | CASSLDLGQETQYF
TRBJ2-1 | TRBV24-1 | - | 14 | CATSDLRSGYEQFF
TRBJ2-1 | TRBV4-1 | - | 13 | CASSQAEYNEQFF
TRBJ1-3 | TRBV7-2 | - | 14 | CASSFRGVGNTIYF
TRBJ2-7 | TRBV12-3/TRBV12-4 | TRBD1 | 16 | CASSLMGQGTSYEQYF
TRBJ1-5 | TRBV12-3/TRBV12-4 | - | 14 | CASSADSFNQPQHF
TRBJ1-1 | TRBV6-1 | - | 15 | CASSERRYMNTEAFF
TRBJ2-1 | TRBV15 | TRBD2 | 15 | CATSRDGGGYNEQFF
TRBJ1-1 | TRBV10-3 | - | 13 | CATQGEANTEAFF
TRBJ2-3 | TRBV6-2/TRBV6-3 | - | 19 | CASSYISIQVGGVTDTQYF
TRBJ2-3 | TRBV9 | - | 15 | CASSVGYVGTDTQYF
TRBJ1-5 | TRBV5-3 | - | 15 | CASSLKGISNQPQHF
TRBJ1-2 | TRBV19 | - | 14 | CASSMNTFIYGYTF
TRBJ2-1 | TRBV7-9 | TRBD2 | 15 | CASSTRLAGYNEQFF
TRBJ1-5 | TRBV9 | - | 17 | CASSVVGSGNGNQPQHF
TRBJ1-4 | TRBV7-9 | TRBD1 | 14 | CASSAQGAGEKLFF
TRBJ2-3 | TRBV9 | - | 15 | CASSVGLTSTDTQYF
TRBJ2-3 | TRBV4-1 | TRBD2 | 15 | CASSQDPGGQDTQYF
TRBJ2-1 | TRBV6-5 | - | 14 | CASSYSTGDSEQFF
TRBJ1-1 | TRBV7-9 | TRBD1 | 12 | CASSLGQVEAFF
TRBJ2-3 | TRBV7-6 | - | 14 | CASSLRLNTDTQYF
TRBJ2-2 | TRBV19 | - | 16 | CASRGTPGGNTGELFF
TRBJ1-6 | TRBV4-3 | - | 17 | CASSQDAPGRTNSPLHF
TRBJ1-6 | TRBV10-2 | - | 14 | CASSEEAANSPLHF
TRBJ2-1 | TRBV13 | - | 14 | CASSLARRVNEQFF
TRBJ1-2 | TRBV7-2 | - | 19 | CASSLGGGGWGTRVYGYTF
TRBJ1-2 | TRBV7-4 | - | 15 | CASNIEAGGTYGYTF
TRBJ1-1 | TRBV27 | - | 16 | CASSLSTGFQNTEAFF
TRBJ2-1 | TRBV9 | - | 14 | CASGRVNSYNEQFF
TRBJ2-2 | TRBV4-2 | - | 17 | CASSQDLPGVYTGELFF
TRBJ1-2 | TRBV4-1 | - | 13 | CASSRPGLDGYTF
TRBJ1-6 | TRBV19 | - | 14 | CASSIGEVGSPLHF
TRBJ2-1 | TRBV13 | TRBD2 | 16 | CASSLPSGGKNNEQFF
TRBJ2-1 | TRBV7-8 | - | 16 | CASSPHTGRSYNEQFF
TRBJ1-6 | TRBV7-2 | TRBD1 | 18 | CASSSGQGVGSYNSPLHF
TRBJ2-1 | TRBV19 | TRBD1 | 15 | CASRFGTGVGNEQFF